This T cell receptor (beta chain) is drawn from a study of brain metastases from non-small cell lung cancer. Findings and caveats of the study: Brain metastases had lower T-cell infiltration than primary tumors.

About this clone: The antigen is unknown.

V dropped 5 bases and J dropped 9 bases, with 14 bases sitting between them. CDR3 length: 14 residues. Germline V gene sequence: CDR1 SGHTA, CDR2 FQGNSA. Libraries were prepared by immunoSEQ multiplex PCR; TCRdb keeps only in-frame clonotypes and omits some of them. This table has roughly 15,000 clones, over 75% appearing once. Input material: primary lung tumor tissue. The TCR was taken from a donor at least 40 years old with non-small cell lung cancer. This sequence joins TRBV7-2 and TRBJ1-6; D is ambiguous. The DNA of the CDR3 is TGTGCCAGCAGCCCTAGGGTCGTGGGTTCACCCCTCCACTTT. It encodes CASSPRVVGSPLHF. The full variable domain, rest sourced from reference TRBV7-2 and TRBJ1-6, is GAGVSQSPSNKVTEKGKDVELRCDPISGHTALYWYRQSLGQGLEFLIYFQGNSAPDKSGLPSDRFSAERTGGSVSTLTIQRTQQEDSAVYLCASSPRVVGSPLHFGNGTRLTVT.